One and the same sample provided the 22 T cell receptor beta chains below, sequenced in a study of human T cells and chemical hapten exposure. TCRdb used MiXCR to reprocess the RACE reads, holding one entry per CDR3 protein. In the table there are under 200,000 distinct CDR3 sequences, 28% of which are singletons. Time point indicated: patch test 3, about 24 weeks after DPC sensitization. Treatment reported: therapeutic diphenylcyclopropenone sensitization with weekly scalp DPC. The sample consisted of whole blood, taken in connection with sensitization to the hapten diphenylcyclopropenone (DPC). Receptor source: a woman aged 18-29 years with alopecia areata. Some clones in this sample may be carry-over from other donors' samples.

V and J are TRBV29-1 and TRBJ2-7; 9 nucleotides agree with TRBD1. The CDR3 runs to 15 residues. Germline V gene lookup returns CDR1 SQVTM and CDR2 ANQGSEA. Trimming removed 1 base from V and 4 bases from J; junction bases left unmatched: 8. The CDR3 DNA reads as TGCAGCGTTGAAGGGACAGGGGAAAGGAGGTACGAGCAGTACTTC. It encodes CSVEGTGERRYEQYF.

CDR3 protein: CASSRLGGSTYEQYF. The CDR3 DNA sequence: TGTGCCAGCAGCCGTCTGGGCGGGTCCACCTACGAGCAGTACTTC. This chain links TRBV7-2 with TRBJ2-7; D is possibly TRBD2 (5 bases). The CDR3 is 15 residues long. V dropped 5 bases and J dropped 2 bases, with 16 bases sitting between them. Germline loops: CDR1 SGHTA, CDR2 FQGNSA.

This rearrangement joins TRBV10-3 to TRBJ2-7, with 9 bases identical to TRBD1. Germline V gene data show CDR1 as ENHRY and CDR2 as SYGVKD. The CDR3 runs 16 residues. J gave up 3 bases and V 6 bases, and 12 bases lay outside the gene matches. CDR3 sequence reads: CAIRPGQGIKNYEQYF. As DNA, the CDR3 is TGTGCCATCAGACCGGGACAGGGAATAAAGAACTACGAGCAGTACTTC.

The chain links TRBV7-2 to TRBJ1-5; TRBD1 agrees at 9 bases. The CDR3 runs to 15 residues. The J segment lost 1 base and the V segment lost 6 bases, leaving 4 bases of the junction unmatched. CDR1 is SGHTA, CDR2 FQGNSA, per germline. The CDR3 here is CASRQGAGSNQPQHF. DNA of the CDR3: TGTGCCAGCAGACAGGGGGCGGGGAGCAATCAGCCCCAGCATTTT.

In its sample, this clonotype was seen many times. This rearrangement joins TRBV27 to TRBJ2-7, with D perhaps given as TRBD1 or TRBD2 (5 bases each). CDR1 is MNHEY, CDR2 SMNVEV, per germline (reference sequence). V was trimmed by 5 bases and J by 2 bases, leaving 13 bases between them. CDR3 length equals 14 residues. The DNA for the CDR3 is TGTGCCAGCAGTCCCCAAGAGGGACCCTACGAGCAGTACTTC. This translates into CASSPQEGPYEQYF.

The V and J genes are TRBV15 and TRBJ2-1; 7 bases align to TRBD2. Germline values: CDR1 LNHNV, CDR2 YYDKDF (reference sequence). The CDR3 has 16 residues. V lost 0 bases to trimming and J lost 4 bases; unmatched junction nucleotides: 6. The CDR3 loop reads CATSRDRLASYNEQFF. In nucleotides, the CDR3 is TGTGCCACCAGCAGAGATAGACTAGCCTCTTACAATGAGCAGTTCTTC.

The gene calls are TRBV6-2 or TRBV6-3 and TRBJ2-7; 8 bases line up with TRBD2. This CDR3 comprises 15 residues. Germline V gives CDR1 MNHEY, CDR2 SVGEGT. The V segment lost 0 bases and the J segment 6 bases; nucleotides outside the gene matches: 7. CDR3 in amino acids: CASSYSQRGPSEQYF. The CDR3 nucleotides are TGTGCCAGCAGTTACTCGCAGCGGGGGCCCTCCGAGCAGTACTTC.

This clonotype was observed a few times. V and J are TRBV29-1 and TRBJ1-2; 7 bases are shared with TRBD1. V was clipped by 1 base and J by 4 bases; unmatched bases: 3. Germline V CDR1 and CDR2: SQVTM, ANQGSEA. The CDR3 is made up of 13 amino acids. The CDR3 spells CSVEGQGLYGYTF. CDR3 coding DNA: TGCAGCGTTGAAGGACAGGGCCTCTATGGCTACACCTTC.

This chain links TRBV5-1 with TRBJ2-1; 15 nucleotides align to TRBD2. J was trimmed by 9 bases and V by 4 bases; bases with no gene match: 5. Germline assignment: CDR1 SGHRS and CDR2 YFSETQ. The CDR3 runs 15 residues. The CDR3 nucleotides are TGCGCCAGCAGCATCGGACTAGCGGGAGGGAGTGAGCAGTTCTTC. It translates to CASSIGLAGGSEQFF.

V usage is TRBV2 and J usage is TRBJ2-1; maybe TRBD2 (7 bases). This CDR3 is built from 14 residues. V lost 9 bases to trimming and J lost 5 bases, with 17 bases between them. Germline CDR1 and CDR2: SNHLY and FYNNEI. The CDR3 sequence is CASGGGRQNNEQFF. The CDR3 DNA is TGTGCCAGTGGGGGGGGGCGACAGAACAATGAGCAGTTCTTC.

This clonotype was found a few times. V is TRBV7-2 and J is TRBJ2-7; 7 positions match TRBD2. Trimming removed 2 bases from V and 5 bases from J; junction bases left unmatched: 9. The CDR3 runs 15 residues. Germline-derived CDR1 and CDR2 are SGHTA and FQGNSA. CDR3 nucleotides: TGTGCCAGCAGCTTATTCAACGGGAGGCCCGACGAGCAGTACTTC. Translation gives CASSLFNGRPDEQYF.

The chain combines TRBV5-1 with TRBJ2-5; possibly TRBD2 for D (5 bases). This CDR3 spans 12 amino acids. CDR1 is SGHRS and CDR2 is YFSETQ in the germline V gene. V gave up 2 bases and J gave up 4 bases, with 6 bases separating them. DNA of the CDR3: TGCGCCAGCAGCTTTACTAGAGAGACCCAGTACTTC. This translates into CASSFTRETQYF.

This clonotype was seen only a few times. The chain is built from TRBV3-1 and TRBJ2-1; 8 positions match TRBD2. The germline V gene has CDR1 LGHDT and CDR2 YNNKEL (reference sequence). This CDR3 has 17 residues. V was clipped by 1 base and J by 1 base; unmatched bases: 6. The CDR3 DNA is TGTGCCAGCAGCCAAGTCGGGGGGGATCGTTCCTACAATGAGCAGTTCTTC. This gives the protein CASSQVGGDRSYNEQFF.

This clonotype was seen a handful of times. The gene calls are TRBV7-2 and TRBJ2-2; D remains unclear. Germline CDR1 reads SGHTA; CDR2 reads FQGNSA. This CDR3 spans 15 amino acids. Trimming removed 1 base from V and 2 bases from J, with 8 bases in between. CDR3 amino acids: CASSLVPLNTGELFF. The CDR3 DNA follows: TGTGCCAGCAGCTTAGTTCCCTTAAACACCGGGGAGCTGTTTTTT.

This clonotype occurred a few times. The chain employs TRBV5-1 and TRBJ1-1; a weak D match, TRBD1 (6 bases). With 5 bases removed from V and 1 base from J, the gap between germline ends came to 15 bases. Looked up from germline, CDR1 is SGHRS and CDR2 is YFSETQ. This CDR3 is built from 15 residues. In DNA, the CDR3 is TGCGCCAGCAGAATGGGGGGGCAGCGGAACACTGAAGCTTTCTTT. It is translated as CASRMGGQRNTEAFF.

The CDR3 coding sequence is TGTGCCAGCAGTTCATACGACAGTAGAAGGTACCAAGAGACCCAGTACTTC. Translation: CASSSYDSRRYQETQYF. The chain combines TRBV27 with TRBJ2-5; maybe TRBD1 (5 bases). Germline assignment: CDR1 MNHEY and CDR2 SMNVEV (reference sequence). CDR3 length equals 17 residues. The ends were cut back, 4 bases at V and 0 bases at J, with 18 bases in the middle.

The chain links TRBV10-3 to TRBJ1-3; D is undetermined. The CDR3 extends over 12 amino acids. Trimming removed 0 bases at V and 6 bases at J, with 3 bases between. The germline CDR1 and CDR2 sequences are ENHRY and SYGVKD. The CDR3 DNA sequence: TGTGCCATCAGTGAGTCACTAAACACCATATATTTT. Translated, it gives CAISESLNTIYF.

With respect to this clonotype: The junction shows a germline mismatch at one end, possibly a read error. The chain carries TRBV7-3 and TRBJ2-7, with 7 bases lining up with TRBD2. Looked up from germline, CDR1 is SGHTA and CDR2 is FQGTGA. The CDR3 consists of 15 residues. CDR3: CASSLTGTNAYEQYF. CDR3 nucleotides: TGTGCCAGCAGTTTAACCGGGACTAATGCCTACGAGCAGTACTTC.

This clonotype showed up just a few times. V gene TRBV7-9 combines with J gene TRBJ1-4, with D hard to call. The CDR3 totals 16 residues. Germline V CDR1 and CDR2: SEHNR, FQNEAQ (reference sequence). The germline V and J ends were trimmed by 2 bases and 5 bases, with 15 bases remaining between them. The DNA of the CDR3 is TGTGCCAGCAGCTTAACGCGGATGTCCGTCAATGAAAAACTGTTTTTT. Translating it yields CASSLTRMSVNEKLFF. The variable domain in full, completed from reference TRBV7-9 and TRBJ1-4, reads DTGVSQNPRHKITKRGQNVTFRCDPISEHNRLYWYRQTLGQGPEFLTYFQNEAQLEKSRLLSDRFSAERPKGSFSTLEIQRTEQGDSAMYLCASSLTRMSVNEKLFFGSGTQLSVL.

This clonotype turned up a few times. The chain joins TRBV7-7 to TRBJ2-5; D is perhaps TRBD2 (6 bases). V lost 3 bases to trimming and J lost 5 bases, with 16 bases between them. The germline V gene encodes CDR1 SSHAT and CDR2 FNYEAQ (reference sequence). CDR3 size: 15 residues. DNA of the CDR3: TGTGCCAGCAGCTTCTCCCGTAGCGGTTCGGAGACCCAGTACTTC. Protein: CASSFSRSGSETQYF.

The chain joins TRBV7-8 to TRBJ2-7, with D possibly being TRBD1 (6 bases). Germline-derived CDR1 and CDR2 are SGHVS and FQNEAQ. Trimming removed 1 base from V and 0 bases from J, with 13 bases in between. The CDR3 is 16 amino acids. CDR3: CASSLGDRRSSYEQYF. CDR3 bases: TGTGCCAGCAGCTTAGGTGACAGGAGATCCTCCTACGAGCAGTACTTC.

This clonotype was seen at least ten times. V is TRBV11-2 and J is TRBJ2-2; D may correspond to TRBD1 or TRBD2 (5 bases each). The CDR3 contains 15 residues. V gave up 5 bases and J gave up 1 base, with 11 bases separating them. Germline V gene lookup returns CDR1 SGHAT and CDR2 FQNNGV. CDR3 coding DNA: TGTGCCAGCAGCACCCGGGACCTGAACACCGGGGAGCTGTTTTTT. Its protein is CASSTRDLNTGELFF.